What follows describes a single T cell receptor (beta chain). What it binds is unknown. The data are from a study of a mutant IDH1 vaccine in newly diagnosed glioma. Study in general: Most patients had radiochemotherapy with temozolomide before enrollment; others had one alone.

Assay used: immunoSEQ multiplex PCR; TCRdb lists only in-frame clones, some missing. The sample has 20,000 to 30,000 clones; about 80% are singletons. Time point indicated: week 11, during vaccination. Vaccination comprised doses that each held 300 ug of mutant IDH1 20-mer peptide, plus topical imiquimod. CDR3 length equals 12 residues. V was clipped by 8 bases and J by 4 bases, with 9 bases between them. The V gene's germline CDR1 is MNHNS and CDR2 SASEGT. This receptor was obtained from a man aged 35-49 years with glioma. This sample comprised PBMCs, obtained from a glioma patient whose treatment included an IDH1 peptide vaccine. The chain is built from TRBV6-1 and TRBJ2-1; a possible D gene is TRBD2 (6 bases). CDR3: CASRDWYNEQFF. CDR3 nucleotides: TGTGCCAGCCGGGACTGGTACAATGAGCAGTTCTTC.